This TCR beta chain was found in a study of blood T cell repertoires in COVID-19. Study-wide background: T cells, B-cell-depleted T cells, or PBMCs provided the cDNA or gDNA that served as material.

The length of the CDR3 is 14 residues. The method was immunoSEQ multiplex PCR; TCRdb's version includes in-frame clones alone and lacks a portion of them. The sample lists approximately 450,000 clones; roughly nine tenths were seen once. Material for sequencing was PBMCs or T cells enriched from blood (not recorded which). The clonotype was recovered from a man younger than 40 who had recovered from COVID-19. V is TRBV21-1 and J is TRBJ1-6; no DNA check was done on the table's D call, TRBD1. TRBV21-1 is noted as a pseudogene. Here the CDR3 DNA reads TGTGCCAGCAGCAAATTGACAGGTACTTCACCCCTCCACTTT. Protein: CASSKLTGTSPLHF.